Shown below are 32 T cell receptor beta chains from a single sample sequenced in a study of identical twins. Each CDR3 protein is one row after TCRdb ran MiXCR on the 5' RACE reads. The sample comprises about 1.7 million distinct CDR3 sequences, under 35% of which are singletons, and approximately 0.29% rests with the top ten. Sequencing was performed on cord blood. The source is a newborn girl in good health.

This clonotype came up a few times. V usage is TRBV28 and J usage is TRBJ2-1; 12 positions match TRBD2. V shed 2 bases and J 0 bases; nucleotides not matched to a gene: 8. CDR3 size: 19 residues. Germline assignment: CDR1 MDHEN and CDR2 SYDVKM. DNA of the CDR3: TGTGCCAGCAGTTTAGGGCTAGCGGGAGGGAGGAGCTCCTACAATGAGCAGTTCTTC. Translating gives CASSLGLAGGRSSYNEQFF. The whole variable domain, filled in from reference TRBV28 and TRBJ2-1, reads DVKVTQSSRYLVKRTGEKVFLECVQDMDHENMFWYRQDPGLGLRLIYFSYDVKMKEKGDIPEGYSVSREKKERFSLILESASTNQTSMYLCASSLGLAGGRSSYNEQFFGPGTRLTVL.

The V and J genes are TRBV7-8 and TRBJ2-5; possible D gene TRBD1, 7 bases. The tail of the sequence fits TRBJ2-7 better, so the J call may be wrong. The CDR3 length is 14 residues. Germline CDR1 reads SGHVS; CDR2 reads FQNEAQ. The DNA for the CDR3 is TGTGCCAGCAGCTTAGGGGCAGGGGGGATCGAGCAGTACTTC. It yields the protein CASSLGAGGIEQYF.

The rearrangement uses TRBV3-1 and TRBJ1-1, with 7 bases that match TRBD1. Germline CDR1 is LGHDT and CDR2 is YNNKEL (reference sequence). V shed 0 bases and J 0 bases; nucleotides not matched to a gene: 13. The CDR3 spans 19 residues. CDR3 DNA: TGTGCCAGCAGCCAAGATAGAGGGGGCAGGAAGTTCATGAACACTGAAGCTTTCTTT. Protein product: CASSQDRGGRKFMNTEAFF.

The gene calls are TRBV20-1 and TRBJ1-2; weak D call: TRBD1 (6 bases). The germline V gene has CDR1 DFQATT and CDR2 SNEGSKA (reference sequence). This CDR3 is built from 13 residues. The V and J ends lost 3 bases and 3 bases respectively, with 11 bases between them. The CDR3 sequence: CSASRGPYYGYTF. The CDR3 nucleotides are TGCAGTGCTAGTCGGGGGCCCTACTATGGCTACACCTTC.

The CDR3 DNA reads TGTGCCAGCAGCTTATTTATAGGGGGCACTGAAGCTTTCTTT. Translation: CASSLFIGGTEAFF. The chain combines TRBV7-2 with TRBJ1-1; D might be TRBD1 (6 bases). V shed 2 bases and J shed 4 bases, with 11 bases lying between them. Germline V gene data show CDR1 as SGHTA and CDR2 as FQGNSA. The CDR3 covers 14 residues. Supplemented by reference TRBV7-2 and TRBJ1-1, the full variable domain reads GAGVSQSPSNKVTEKGKDVELRCDPISGHTALYWYRQSLGQGLEFLIYFQGNSAPDKSGLPSDRFSAERTGGSVSTLTIQRTQQEDSAVYLCASSLFIGGTEAFFGQGTRLTVV.

V is TRBV20-1 and J is TRBJ1-5; D ambiguous. V lost 0 bases to trimming and J lost 4 bases, with 10 bases between them. This CDR3 has 14 amino acids. CDR1 DFQATT and CDR2 SNEGSKA come from the germline V gene (reference sequence). The CDR3 region has the DNA TGCAGTGCTAGAGATTGGCCGGGAAATCAGCCCCAGCATTTT. As protein: CSARDWPGNQPQHF.

The rearrangement uses TRBV9 and TRBJ2-7; TRBD2 matches at 13 bases. J gave up 4 bases and V 3 bases, and 4 bases lay outside the gene matches. The length of the CDR3 is 15 residues. CDR1 is SGDLS and CDR2 is YYNGEE in the germline V gene. The CDR3 here is CASSAGLAGEYEQYF. In nucleotides, the CDR3 is TGTGCCAGCAGCGCCGGACTAGCGGGAGAGTACGAGCAGTACTTC.

This clonotype was counted ten times or more. The rearrangement uses TRBV29-1 and TRBJ2-4; D is unclear. The CDR3 is 14 amino acids. V lost 6 bases, J lost 6 bases, and 18 bases lay in between. Per the germline V gene, CDR1 is SQVTM and CDR2 is ANQGSEA. The CDR3 is CSVLRSSSLNIQYF. CDR3 sequence (DNA): TGCAGCGTCCTCCGGTCCTCGTCCCTAAACATTCAGTACTTC. The full variable domain, with the rest looked up from reference TRBV29-1 and TRBJ2-4, is SAVISQKPSRDICQRGTSLTIQCQVDSQVTMMFWYRQQPGQSLTLIATANQGSEATYESGFVIDKFPISRPNLTFSTLTVSNMSPEDSSIYLCSVLRSSSLNIQYFGAGTRLSVL.

The chain employs TRBV12-3 or TRBV12-4 and TRBJ1-5; D gene uncertain. This CDR3 comprises 15 residues. Between the trimmed V and J ends, which lost 5 bases and 2 bases, there was a span of 13 bases. In DNA, the CDR3 is TGTGCCAGCAGTATACGGATCGATGGCAATCAGCCCCAGCATTTT. Protein: CASSIRIDGNQPQHF.

V gene TRBV6-6 combines with J gene TRBJ2-1; tentatively, D is TRBD1 (6 bases). In germline, CDR1 is MNHNY, CDR2 SVGAGI (reference sequence). The CDR3 contains 17 residues. V was cut by 4 bases and J by 4 bases, with 20 bases left in between. CDR3 protein: CASSSQPTGSIYNEQFF. In DNA form, the CDR3 reads TGTGCCAGCAGTTCTCAACCTACAGGGTCGATTTACAATGAGCAGTTCTTC.

The chain joins TRBV7-8 to TRBJ2-5; no reliable D call. The germline V gene has CDR1 SGHVS and CDR2 FQNEAQ. With 10 bases removed from V and 11 bases from J, the gap between germline ends came to 29 bases. The CDR3 spans 15 residues. The CDR3 sequence: CATQFLKRALNEQYF. The CDR3 region has the DNA TGTGCCACCCAATTCCTTAAGCGAGCGCTCAATGAGCAGTACTTC. The full variable domain, its missing parts supplied by reference TRBV7-8 and TRBJ2-5, is GAGVSQSPRYKVAKRGQDVALRCDPISGHVSLFWYQQALGQGPEFLTYFQNEAQLDKSGLPSDRFFAERPEGSVSTLKIQRTQQEDSAVYLCATQFLKRALNEQYFGPGTRLLVL.

This chain uses TRBV4-3 with TRBJ2-7; TRBD1 might be the D (6 bases). The germline V and J ends were trimmed by 2 bases and 1 base, with 9 bases remaining between them. This CDR3 spans 14 amino acids. Germline-derived CDR1 and CDR2 are LGHNA and YSLEER. The CDR3, as DNA: TGCGCCAGCAGCCAAACAGGGTGGTCCTACGAGCAGTACTTC. This gives the protein CASSQTGWSYEQYF.

This clonotype has a handful of counts. The rearrangement joins TRBV12-3 or TRBV12-4 to TRBJ2-7, with TRBD1 matching over 8 bases. This CDR3 is 13 amino acids long. V lost 5 bases, J lost 6 bases, and 6 bases stayed unmatched. The CDR3 sequence is CASSVTGGGEQYF. CDR3 DNA: TGTGCCAGCAGTGTTACAGGGGGAGGCGAGCAGTACTTC.

This clonotype was seen at least ten times. The rearrangement links TRBV7-2 to TRBJ1-1; no clear D. CDR1 is SGHTA and CDR2 is FQGNSA in the germline V gene. Between the trimmed V and J ends, which lost 5 bases and 0 bases, there was a span of 7 bases. This CDR3 comprises 13 residues. CDR3 protein: CASSAQVNTEAFF. In DNA form, the CDR3 reads TGTGCCAGCAGCGCTCAGGTGAACACTGAAGCTTTCTTT.

The chain employs TRBV25-1 and TRBJ2-5; 8 nucleotides line up with TRBD2. J was trimmed by 3 bases and V by 1 base; bases with no gene match: 10. The CDR3 sequence is 17 residues long. Germline CDR1 reads MGHDK; CDR2 reads SYGVNS. The CDR3 protein is CASSESLILAEKETQYF. The CDR3 coding sequence is TGTGCCAGCAGTGAATCCTTGATACTAGCGGAAAAAGAGACCCAGTACTTC.

This clonotype was recorded at least ten times. The gene calls are TRBV6-4 and TRBJ2-4, with D possibly matching TRBD1 (6 bases). The length of the CDR3 is 15 residues. Germline CDR1 and CDR2: MRHNA and SNTAGT. The germline V and J ends were trimmed by 6 bases and 0 bases, with 12 bases remaining between them. The CDR3 DNA follows: TGTGCCAGCAGCCAACAGGGTGGAGCCAAAAACATTCAGTACTTC. This gives the protein CASSQQGGAKNIQYF.

Worth noting for this clonotype: The junction departs from the called germline gene at one end, perhaps through a read error. This chain uses TRBV2 with TRBJ1-6; no firm D call. The CDR3 runs to 16 residues. The germline V gene has CDR1 SNHLY and CDR2 FYNNEI. The CDR3 here is CARSDDRAQYNSPLHF. Written as DNA, the CDR3 is TGTGCCCGCAGTGACGATAGGGCGCAGTATAATTCACCCCTCCACTTT.

The chain couples TRBV13 to TRBJ1-1; a weak D match, TRBD1 (5 bases). Germline loops: CDR1 PRHDT, CDR2 FYEKMQ (reference sequence). The CDR3 loop spans 15 amino acids. Trimming pared 5 bases from V and 4 bases from J, leaving 17 bases between. The CDR3: CASSAMLSGATEAFF. CDR3 coding DNA: TGTGCCAGCAGCGCAATGCTCAGCGGGGCCACTGAAGCTTTCTTT.

The chain uses TRBV3-1 and TRBJ2-1; D possibly matches TRBD1 or TRBD2 (5 bases each). Per the germline V gene, CDR1 is LGHDT and CDR2 is YNNKEL (reference sequence). The CDR3 runs 16 residues. V was trimmed by 0 bases and J by 4 bases, leaving 13 bases between them. CDR3 coding DNA: TGTGCCAGCAGCCAAGATGCCGGGACGAGGTACAATGAGCAGTTCTTC. It translates to CASSQDAGTRYNEQFF.

There are a few counts of this clonotype. This chain joins TRBV7-2 and TRBJ1-2, with 7 bases matching TRBD1. The CDR3 consists of 16 residues. Germline-derived CDR1 and CDR2 are SGHTA and FQGNSA. The junction had 12 bases not matched to a gene; V was cut back by 3 bases and J by 5 bases. This CDR3 reads CASSFPGEGAGYGYTF. The CDR3 DNA is TGTGCCAGCAGCTTCCCCGGGGAGGGGGCAGGTTATGGCTACACCTTC. Using reference TRBV7-2 and TRBJ1-2 for the parts outside the CDR3, the full variable domain is GAGVSQSPSNKVTEKGKDVELRCDPISGHTALYWYRQSLGQGLEFLIYFQGNSAPDKSGLPSDRFSAERTGGSVSTLTIQRTQQEDSAVYLCASSFPGEGAGYGYTFGSGTRLTVV.

The gene calls are TRBV20-1 and TRBJ2-5; 13 bases align to TRBD2. The germline V gene has CDR1 DFQATT and CDR2 SNEGSKA (reference sequence). The CDR3 length is 13 residues. V was pared by 3 bases and J by 9 bases, with 4 bases of the junction left unmatched. CDR3 amino acids: CSARTSGGISQYF. As DNA, the CDR3 is TGCAGTGCTAGGACTAGCGGGGGGATATCCCAGTACTTC.

V usage is TRBV3-1 and J usage is TRBJ2-3; possible D gene TRBD2, 6 bases. This CDR3 spans 19 amino acids. Trimming stripped 1 base from V and 5 bases from J, with 25 bases between. CDR1 and CDR2 (germline): LGHDT, YNNKEL (reference sequence). CDR3 sequence: CASSQVGRGTRPSVDTQYF. The CDR3 DNA follows: TGTGCCAGCAGCCAAGTCGGACGGGGGACCCGCCCTTCCGTAGATACGCAGTATTTT.

This rearrangement joins TRBV11-2 to TRBJ1-2, with TRBD1 matching 7 bases. The CDR3 is 14 residues long. CDR1 SGHAT and CDR2 FQNNGV come from the germline V gene. The V and J ends lost 5 bases and 6 bases, in that order; junction bases with no gene match: 9. CDR3 amino acids: CASSPPGGGDGYTF. The CDR3 nucleotides are TGTGCCAGCAGCCCCCCGGGAGGGGGCGATGGCTACACCTTC.

This chain uses TRBV20-1 with TRBJ2-1, with 7 nucleotides matching TRBD2. The CDR3 has 15 residues. CDR1 and CDR2 from the germline V gene are DFQATT and SNEGSKA (reference sequence). Trimming took 6 bases from V and 8 from J; bases not matched to a gene: 16. The CDR3 sequence: CSALWAVREMDEQFF. For the CDR3, the DNA is TGCAGTGCGCTCTGGGCTGTGCGGGAGATGGATGAGCAGTTCTTC.

This clonotype was detected a few times. This chain uses TRBV20-1 with TRBJ2-1; no clear D. The CDR3 has 17 amino acids. The germline CDR1 and CDR2 sequences are DFQATT and SNEGSKA (reference sequence). With 0 bases removed from V and 0 bases from J, the gap between germline ends came to 15 bases. The CDR3 DNA is TGCAGTGCTAGAGATACCCTTGGCGGCTACTCCTACAATGAGCAGTTCTTC. Translated: CSARDTLGGYSYNEQFF.

The rearrangement joins TRBV5-1 to TRBJ2-7, with 12 positions matching TRBD2. The germline V gene encodes CDR1 SGHRS and CDR2 YFSETQ. Trimming removed 1 base from V and 6 bases from J; junction bases left unmatched: 5. The CDR3 sequence is 15 residues long. The DNA for the CDR3 is TGCGCCAGCAGCTTGCTAGCGGGAGGGCTTAGCGAGCAGTACTTC. It is translated as CASSLLAGGLSEQYF.

The J gene is TRBJ1-4, the V gene TRBV29-1; D is perhaps TRBD1 (6 bases). CDR1 is SQVTM and CDR2 is ANQGSEA in the germline V gene. Trimming removed 3 bases from V and 10 bases from J, with 21 bases in between. CDR3 length: 15 residues. CDR3 nucleotide sequence: TGCAGCGTTGAGGGCCTACAGGGAAACCCAGCAAAACTGTTTTTT. Translated, it gives CSVEGLQGNPAKLFF.

The chain uses TRBV10-3 and TRBJ1-5, with TRBD1 as a possible D gene (5 bases). The V end lost 2 bases, the J end lost 4 bases, and 12 bases lay between the germline ends. Germline V gives CDR1 ENHRY, CDR2 SYGVKD. This CDR3 region has 15 residues. The chain's CDR3 is CAISEAGASNQPQHF. The DNA for the CDR3 is TGTGCCATCAGTGAGGCCGGGGCTTCTAATCAGCCCCAGCATTTT.

CDR3 coding DNA: TGCGCCAGCAGCTCCCTCCTATGGGGGGCAGGAACTGAAGCTTTCTTT. Its translation: CASSSLLWGAGTEAFF. The V call is TRBV5-1, the J call TRBJ1-1; D may be TRBD1 (6 bases). From germline, CDR1 is SGHRS and CDR2 YFSETQ. The CDR3 is made up of 16 amino acids. The V and J ends lost 3 bases and 5 bases respectively, with 20 bases between them. Full variable domain (rest looked up from reference TRBV5-1 and TRBJ1-1): KAGVTQTPRYLIKTRGQQVTLSCSPISGHRSVSWYQQTPGQGLQFLFEYFSETQRNKGNFPGRFSGRQFSNSRSEMNVSTLELGDSALYLCASSSLLWGAGTEAFFGQGTRLTVV.

In regard to this clonotype: The junction differs from germline at one of its ends, possibly a read error. This rearrangement joins TRBV4-1 to TRBJ2-1; weak D call: TRBD2 (5 bases). CDR1 and CDR2 (germline): MGHRA, YSYEKL. The CDR3 contains 15 residues. DNA for the CDR3: TGCGCCAACAGCCAAGATCCCAAACTAGACAATGAGCAGTTCTTC. This encodes CANSQDPKLDNEQFF.

The chain carries TRBV21-1 and TRBJ2-2; TRBD2 is the table's D call and was not checked against the DNA. TRBV21-1 is termed a pseudogene. The CDR3 is 17 amino acids. The CDR3, as DNA: TGTGCCAGCAGCAAAGAGCCCGGACTCCTTGGGGCCGGGGAGCTGTTTTTT. It encodes CASSKEPGLLGAGELFF.

This clonotype occurred a few times. This chain connects TRBV2 to TRBJ2-7; 7 nucleotides line up with TRBD2. Germline lookup yields CDR1 SNHLY and CDR2 FYNNEI. Trimming at V came to 7 bases and at J to 4 bases, leaving 7 bases not matched to a gene. The CDR3 runs to 13 residues. The chain's CDR3 is CASTERRGYEQYF. DNA of the CDR3: TGTGCCAGCACCGAGCGGCGGGGGTACGAGCAGTACTTC. Together with reference TRBV2 and TRBJ2-7, the CDR3 gives the full variable domain: EPEVTQTPSHQVTQMGQEVILRCVPISNHLYFYWYRQILGQKVEFLVSFYNNEISEKSEIFDDQFSVERPDGSNFTLKIRSTKLEDSAMYFCASTERRGYEQYFGPGTRLTVT.